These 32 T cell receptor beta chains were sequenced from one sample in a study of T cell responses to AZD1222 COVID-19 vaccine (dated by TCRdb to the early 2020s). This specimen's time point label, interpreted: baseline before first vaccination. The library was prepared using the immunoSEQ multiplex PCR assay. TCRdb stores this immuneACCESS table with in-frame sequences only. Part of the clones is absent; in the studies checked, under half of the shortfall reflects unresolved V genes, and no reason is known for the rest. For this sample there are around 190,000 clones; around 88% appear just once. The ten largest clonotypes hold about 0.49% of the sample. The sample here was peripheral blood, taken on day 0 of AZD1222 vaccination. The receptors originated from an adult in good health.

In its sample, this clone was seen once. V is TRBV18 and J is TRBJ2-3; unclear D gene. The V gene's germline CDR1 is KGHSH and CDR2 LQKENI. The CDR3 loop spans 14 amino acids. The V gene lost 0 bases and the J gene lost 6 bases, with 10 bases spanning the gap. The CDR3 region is CASSPPLTRDTQYF. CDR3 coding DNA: TGTGCCAGCTCACCACCGCTCACAAGGGATACGCAGTATTTT.

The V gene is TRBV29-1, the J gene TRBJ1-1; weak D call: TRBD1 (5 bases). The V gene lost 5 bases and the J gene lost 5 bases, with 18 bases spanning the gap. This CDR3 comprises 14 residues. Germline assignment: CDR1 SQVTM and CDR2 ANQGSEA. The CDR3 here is CSVRTLTPETEAFF. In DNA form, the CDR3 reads TGCAGCGTTAGGACACTTACCCCGGAGACTGAAGCTTTCTTT.

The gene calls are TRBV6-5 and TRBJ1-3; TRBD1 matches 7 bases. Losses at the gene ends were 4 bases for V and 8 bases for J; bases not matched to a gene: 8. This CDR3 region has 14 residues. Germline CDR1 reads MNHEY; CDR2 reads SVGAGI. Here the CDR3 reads CASSSGTATYTIYF. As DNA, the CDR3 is TGTGCCAGCAGTTCCGGGACAGCGACTTACACCATATATTTT.

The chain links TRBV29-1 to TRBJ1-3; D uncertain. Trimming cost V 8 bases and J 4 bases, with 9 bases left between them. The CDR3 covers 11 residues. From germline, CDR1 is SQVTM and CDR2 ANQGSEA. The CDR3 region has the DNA TGCAGCATCCTGAGGGGAAACACCATATATTTT. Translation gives CSILRGNTIYF.

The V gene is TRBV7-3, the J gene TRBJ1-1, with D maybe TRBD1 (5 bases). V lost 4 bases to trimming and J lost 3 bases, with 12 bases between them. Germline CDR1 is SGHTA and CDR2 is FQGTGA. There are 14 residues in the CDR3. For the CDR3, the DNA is TGTGCCAGCAGCTCCTCAGGGAGTGACACTGAAGCTTTCTTT. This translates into CASSSSGSDTEAFF.

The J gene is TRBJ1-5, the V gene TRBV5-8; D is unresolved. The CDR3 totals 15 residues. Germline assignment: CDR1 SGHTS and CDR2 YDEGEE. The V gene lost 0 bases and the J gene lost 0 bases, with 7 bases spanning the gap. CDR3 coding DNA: TGTGCCAGCAGCTTGGGCGGGGATAGCAATCAGCCCCAGCATTTT. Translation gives CASSLGGDSNQPQHF.

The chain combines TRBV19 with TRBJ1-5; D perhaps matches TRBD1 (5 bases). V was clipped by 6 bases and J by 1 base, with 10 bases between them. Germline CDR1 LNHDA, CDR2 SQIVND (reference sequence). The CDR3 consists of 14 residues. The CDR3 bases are TGTGCCAGTAGGGGCCGGGACAGCAATCAGCCCCAGCATTTT. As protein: CASRGRDSNQPQHF. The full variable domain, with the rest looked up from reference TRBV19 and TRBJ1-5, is DGGITQSPKYLFRKEGQNVTLSCEQNLNHDAMYWYRQDPGQGLRLIYYSQIVNDFQKGDIAEGYSVSREKKESFPLTVTSAQKNPTAFYLCASRGRDSNQPQHFGDGTRLSIL.

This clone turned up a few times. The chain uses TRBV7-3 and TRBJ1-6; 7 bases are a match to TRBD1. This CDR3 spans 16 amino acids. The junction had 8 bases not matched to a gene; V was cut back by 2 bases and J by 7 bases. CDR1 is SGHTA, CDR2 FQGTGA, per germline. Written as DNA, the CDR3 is TGTGCCAGCAGCTTATTCCCAGGGGGTTTCAATTCACCCCTCCACTTT. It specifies CASSLFPGGFNSPLHF.

DNA for the CDR3: TGTGCCAGCAGCGTCAACCCGGGACCCTCCTACGAGCAGTACTTC. This codes for CASSVNPGPSYEQYF. This chain links TRBV9 with TRBJ2-7; D is possibly TRBD1 or TRBD2 (5 bases each). Trimming removed 2 bases at V and 0 bases at J, with 12 bases between. CDR1 and CDR2 from the germline V gene are SGDLS and YYNGEE. CDR3 length: 15 amino acids.

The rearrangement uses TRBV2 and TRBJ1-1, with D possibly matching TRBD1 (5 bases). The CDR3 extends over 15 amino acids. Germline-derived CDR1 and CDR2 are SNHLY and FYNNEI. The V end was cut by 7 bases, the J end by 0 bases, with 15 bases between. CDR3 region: CASTRTGTLNTEAFF. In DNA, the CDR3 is TGTGCCAGCACTCGAACAGGTACTTTGAACACTGAAGCTTTCTTT.

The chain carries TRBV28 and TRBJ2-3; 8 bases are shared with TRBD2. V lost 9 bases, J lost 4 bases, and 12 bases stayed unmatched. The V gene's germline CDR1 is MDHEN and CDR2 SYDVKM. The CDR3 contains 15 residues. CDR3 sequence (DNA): TGTGCCAGTTCAGTACCGGGACTAGAAGCAGATACGCAGTATTTT. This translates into CASSVPGLEADTQYF.

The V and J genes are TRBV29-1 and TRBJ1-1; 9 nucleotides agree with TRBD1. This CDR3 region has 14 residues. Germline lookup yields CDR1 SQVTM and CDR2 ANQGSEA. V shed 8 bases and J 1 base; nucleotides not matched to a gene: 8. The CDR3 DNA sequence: TGCAGCCTTTCCGCGACAGGGGGGAACACTGAAGCTTTCTTT. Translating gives CSLSATGGNTEAFF.

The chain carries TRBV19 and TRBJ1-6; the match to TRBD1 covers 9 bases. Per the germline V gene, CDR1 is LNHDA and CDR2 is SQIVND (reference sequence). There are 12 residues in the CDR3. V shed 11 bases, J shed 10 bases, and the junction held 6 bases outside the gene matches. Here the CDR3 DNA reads TGTGCCGTTGGGACAGGGATCTCACCCCTCCACTTT. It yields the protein CAVGTGISPLHF.

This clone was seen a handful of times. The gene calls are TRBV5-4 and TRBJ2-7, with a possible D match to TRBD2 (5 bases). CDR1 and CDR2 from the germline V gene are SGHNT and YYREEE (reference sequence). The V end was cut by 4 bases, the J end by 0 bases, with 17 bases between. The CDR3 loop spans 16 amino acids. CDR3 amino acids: CASSPPGSGGSYEQYF. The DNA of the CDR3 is TGTGCCAGCAGCCCCCCCGGAAGCGGAGGCTCCTACGAGCAGTACTTC.

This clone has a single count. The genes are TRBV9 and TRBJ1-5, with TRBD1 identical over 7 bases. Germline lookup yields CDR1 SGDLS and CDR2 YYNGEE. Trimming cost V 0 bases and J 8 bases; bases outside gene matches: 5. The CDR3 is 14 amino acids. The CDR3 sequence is CASSVEGAREPQHF. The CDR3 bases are TGTGCCAGCAGCGTAGAGGGGGCTCGGGAGCCCCAGCATTTT. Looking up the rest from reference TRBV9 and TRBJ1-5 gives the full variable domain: DSGVTQTPKHLITATGQRVTLRCSPRSGDLSVYWYQQSLDQGLQFLIQYYNGEERAKGNILERFSAQQFPDLHSELNLSSLELGDSALYFCASSVEGAREPQHFGDGTRLSIL.

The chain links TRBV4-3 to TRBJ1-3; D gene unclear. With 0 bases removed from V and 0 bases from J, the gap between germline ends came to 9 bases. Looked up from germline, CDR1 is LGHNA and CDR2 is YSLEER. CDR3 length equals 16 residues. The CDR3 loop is CASSQERPHSGNTIYF. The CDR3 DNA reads TGCGCCAGCAGCCAAGAGAGACCGCACTCTGGAAACACCATATATTTT.

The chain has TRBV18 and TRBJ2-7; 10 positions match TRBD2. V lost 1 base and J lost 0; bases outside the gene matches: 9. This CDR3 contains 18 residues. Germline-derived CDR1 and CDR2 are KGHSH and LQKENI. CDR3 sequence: CASSPRSLGLARSYEQYF. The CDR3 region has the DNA TGTGCCAGCTCACCACGATCCCTGGGACTAGCGCGCTCCTACGAGCAGTACTTC.

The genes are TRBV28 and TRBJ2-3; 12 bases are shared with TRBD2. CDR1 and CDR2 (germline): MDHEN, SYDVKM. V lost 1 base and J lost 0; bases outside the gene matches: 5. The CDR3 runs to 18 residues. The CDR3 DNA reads TGTGCCAGCAGTTTATTGACTAGCGGGGGAACTAGCACAGATACGCAGTATTTT. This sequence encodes CASSLLTSGGTSTDTQYF.

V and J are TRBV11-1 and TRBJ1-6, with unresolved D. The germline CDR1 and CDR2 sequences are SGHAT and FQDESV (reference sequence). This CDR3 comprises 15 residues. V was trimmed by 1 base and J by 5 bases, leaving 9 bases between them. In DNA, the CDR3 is TGTGCCAGCAGCTTAGGTGGACGGAATAATTCACCCCTCCACTTT. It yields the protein CASSLGGRNNSPLHF.

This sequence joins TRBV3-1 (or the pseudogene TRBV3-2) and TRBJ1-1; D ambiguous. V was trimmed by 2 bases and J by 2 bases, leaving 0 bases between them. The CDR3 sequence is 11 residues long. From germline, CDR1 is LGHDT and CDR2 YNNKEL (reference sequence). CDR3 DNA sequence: TGTGCCAGCAGCCAAAACACTGAAGCTTTCTTT. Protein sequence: CASSQNTEAFF.

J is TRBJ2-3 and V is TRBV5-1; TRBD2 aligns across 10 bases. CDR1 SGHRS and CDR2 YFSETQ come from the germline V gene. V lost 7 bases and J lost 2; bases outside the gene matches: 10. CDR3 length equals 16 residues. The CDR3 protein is CASGTLSGRATDTQYF. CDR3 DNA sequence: TGCGCCAGCGGCACACTAAGCGGGAGGGCCACAGATACGCAGTATTTT.

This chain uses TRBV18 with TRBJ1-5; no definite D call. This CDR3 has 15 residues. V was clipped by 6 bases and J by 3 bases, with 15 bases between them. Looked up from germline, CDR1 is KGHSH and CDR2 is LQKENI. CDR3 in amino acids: CASSLGWALNQPQHF. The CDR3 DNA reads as TGTGCCAGCTCCCTCGGCTGGGCCCTCAATCAGCCCCAGCATTTT.

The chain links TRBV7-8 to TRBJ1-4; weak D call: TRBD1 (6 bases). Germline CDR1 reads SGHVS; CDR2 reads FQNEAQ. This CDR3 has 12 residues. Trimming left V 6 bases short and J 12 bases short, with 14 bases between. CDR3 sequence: CASSPQGRELFF. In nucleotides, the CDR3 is TGTGCCAGCAGTCCACAGGGCCGCGAACTGTTTTTT.

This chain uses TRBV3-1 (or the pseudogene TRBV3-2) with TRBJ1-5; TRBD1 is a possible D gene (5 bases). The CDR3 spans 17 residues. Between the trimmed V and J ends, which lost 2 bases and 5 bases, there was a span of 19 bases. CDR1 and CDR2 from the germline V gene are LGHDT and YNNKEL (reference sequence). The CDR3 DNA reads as TGTGCCAGCAGCCAACACCAAAACAGGCCCGGCCATCAGCCCCAGCATTTT. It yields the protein CASSQHQNRPGHQPQHF.

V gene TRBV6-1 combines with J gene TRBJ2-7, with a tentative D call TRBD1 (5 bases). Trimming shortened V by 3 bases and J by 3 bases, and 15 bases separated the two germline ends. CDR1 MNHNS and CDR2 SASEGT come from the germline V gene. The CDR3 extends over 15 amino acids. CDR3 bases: TGTGCCAGCAGTGATCCAGGGATTAGGAACTACGAGCAGTACTTC. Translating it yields CASSDPGIRNYEQYF.

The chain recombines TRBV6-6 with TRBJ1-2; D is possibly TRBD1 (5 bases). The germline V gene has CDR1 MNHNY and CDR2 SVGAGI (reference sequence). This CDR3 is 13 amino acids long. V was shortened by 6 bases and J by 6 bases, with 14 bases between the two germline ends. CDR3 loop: CASSPPDRNGYTF. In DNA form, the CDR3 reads TGTGCCAGCAGCCCACCCGACAGAAATGGCTACACCTTC.

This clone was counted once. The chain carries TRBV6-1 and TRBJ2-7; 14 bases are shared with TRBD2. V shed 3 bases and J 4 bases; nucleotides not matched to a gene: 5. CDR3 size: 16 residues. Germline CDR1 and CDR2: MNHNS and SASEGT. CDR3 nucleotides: TGTGCCAGCAGTGAGACGGGGACTAGCGGGAGTTACGAGCAGTACTTC. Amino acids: CASSETGTSGSYEQYF.

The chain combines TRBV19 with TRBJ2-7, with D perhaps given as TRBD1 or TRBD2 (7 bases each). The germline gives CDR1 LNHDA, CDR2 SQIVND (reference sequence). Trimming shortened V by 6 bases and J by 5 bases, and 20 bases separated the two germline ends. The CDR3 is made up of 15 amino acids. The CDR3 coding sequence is TGTGCCAGTAGCGCGAGGGACAGTCTAGCGGACGAGCAGTACTTC. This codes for CASSARDSLADEQYF.

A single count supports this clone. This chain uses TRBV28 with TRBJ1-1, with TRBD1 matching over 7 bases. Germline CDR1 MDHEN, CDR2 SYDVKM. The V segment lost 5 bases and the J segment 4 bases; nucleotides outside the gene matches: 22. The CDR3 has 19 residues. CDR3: CASSTFYGNYRGEATEAFF. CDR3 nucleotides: TGTGCCAGCAGTACATTCTATGGGAATTACAGGGGCGAGGCCACTGAAGCTTTCTTT.

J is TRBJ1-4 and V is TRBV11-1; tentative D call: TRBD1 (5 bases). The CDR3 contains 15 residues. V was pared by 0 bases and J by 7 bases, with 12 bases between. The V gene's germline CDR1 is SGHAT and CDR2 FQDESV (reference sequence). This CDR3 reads CASSLAAGRGEKLFF. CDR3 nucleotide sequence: TGTGCCAGCAGCTTAGCTGCAGGGAGAGGTGAAAAACTGTTTTTT.

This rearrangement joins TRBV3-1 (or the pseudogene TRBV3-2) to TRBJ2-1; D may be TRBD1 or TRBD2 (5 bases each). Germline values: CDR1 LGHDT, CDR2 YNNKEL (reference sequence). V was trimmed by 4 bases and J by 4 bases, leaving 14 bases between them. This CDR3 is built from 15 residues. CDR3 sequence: CASSLAGTGYNEQFF. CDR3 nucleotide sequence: TGTGCCAGCAGCCTCGCCGGGACGGGATACAATGAGCAGTTCTTC.

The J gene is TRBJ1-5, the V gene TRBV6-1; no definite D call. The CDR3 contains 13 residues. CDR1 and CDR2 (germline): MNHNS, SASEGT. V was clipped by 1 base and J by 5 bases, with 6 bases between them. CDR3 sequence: CASSEVADQPQHF. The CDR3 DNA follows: TGTGCCAGCAGTGAAGTCGCGGATCAGCCCCAGCATTTT.